What follows are 20 T cell receptor beta chains derived from one specimen sequenced in a study of shared clonotypes between healthy human individuals. Method: immunoSEQ multiplex PCR; TCRdb's copy keeps in-frame clones and lacks some. The sample lists roughly 2.2 million clones, 85% to 95% seen once, with around 0.35% in the top ten. Sequencing was carried out using naive CD4+ T cells from PBMCs. Sample subset: CD45RA+ positively selected. All receptors come from a man younger than 35 in good health. Some clones in this sample may be carry-over from other donors' samples.

V usage is TRBV28 and J usage is TRBJ1-4; D remains unclear. This CDR3 contains 14 residues. Germline V CDR1 and CDR2: MDHEN, SYDVKM. V lost 6 bases and J lost 0, with 8 bases in between. This CDR3 reads CASSHDATNEKLFF. The CDR3 nucleotides read TGTGCCAGCAGCCACGATGCAACTAATGAAAAACTGTTTTTT. The entire variable domain, with the rest obtained from reference TRBV28 and TRBJ1-4, is as follows: DVKVTQSSRYLVKRTGEKVFLECVQDMDHENMFWYRQDPGLGLRLIYFSYDVKMKEKGDIPEGYSVSREKKERFSLILESASTNQTSMYLCASSHDATNEKLFFGSGTQLSVL.

Of note for this clone: Additional DNA sequences in this sample encode the identical CDR3. This chain joins TRBV5-1 and TRBJ2-5, with 7 bases lining up with TRBD1. This CDR3 has 14 residues. V lost 3 bases to trimming and J lost 0 bases; unmatched junction nucleotides: 2. Germline-derived CDR1 and CDR2 are SGHRS and YFSETQ. CDR3 region: CASSSGQHQETQYF. CDR3 bases: TGCGCCAGCAGCTCGGGACAGCACCAAGAGACCCAGTACTTC.

This clone was seen more than once but under ten times. The chain uses TRBV6-1 and TRBJ2-7; no clear D. With 3 bases removed from V and 9 bases from J, the gap between germline ends came to 9 bases. The CDR3 is 11 residues long. Per the germline V gene, CDR1 is MNHNS and CDR2 is SASEGT. DNA for the CDR3: TGTGCCAGCAGTGATATCCACGGGCAGTACTTC. It yields the protein CASSDIHGQYF.

The chain combines TRBV6-1 with TRBJ1-5, with 10 positions matching TRBD1. The CDR3 has 21 amino acids. J gave up 2 bases and V 2 bases, and 18 bases lay outside the gene matches. The germline CDR1 and CDR2 sequences are MNHNS and SASEGT. CDR3 residues: CASSERRPGQGEGGRNQPQHF. In DNA form, the CDR3 reads TGTGCCAGCAGTGAACGGCGCCCCGGACAGGGGGAAGGGGGGCGCAATCAGCCCCAGCATTTT.

The CDR3, as DNA: TGTGCCAGCAGTTCAAACAGTGGGTGGACCCAGTACTTC. The encoded protein is CASSSNSGWTQYF. The chain couples TRBV6-1 to TRBJ2-5; no clear D gene. From germline, CDR1 is MNHNS and CDR2 SASEGT. The CDR3 runs 13 residues. The V and J ends lost 5 bases and 7 bases respectively, with 14 bases between them.

The chain carries TRBV18 and TRBJ1-5, with 7 bases matching TRBD1. CDR3 size: 15 residues. CDR1 is KGHSH, CDR2 LQKENI, per germline. V trimming: 3 bases; J trimming: 5 bases; junction bases outside the gene matches: 7. CDR3 region: CASSPSGTAYQPQHF. CDR3 in DNA: TGTGCCAGCTCACCGTCCGGGACAGCCTATCAGCCCCAGCATTTT. Complete variable domain (other parts from reference TRBV18 and TRBJ1-5): NAGVMQNPRHLVRRRGQEARLRCSPMKGHSHVYWYRQLPEEGLKFMVYLQKENIIDESGMPKERFSAEFPKEGPSILRIQQVVRGDSAAYFCASSPSGTAYQPQHFGDGTRLSIL.

The CDR3 spells CAITETTADYGYTF. The DNA of the CDR3 is TGTGCCATCACCGAGACGACAGCGGACTATGGCTACACCTTC. V gene TRBV10-3 combines with J gene TRBJ1-2; a possible D gene is TRBD1 (5 bases). From germline, CDR1 is ENHRY and CDR2 SYGVKD. The CDR3 runs 14 residues. V gave up 7 bases and J gave up 3 bases, with 15 bases separating them.

V usage is TRBV28 and J usage is TRBJ1-5, with 12 bases that match TRBD1. V dropped 7 bases and J dropped 6; count of bases not matched to a gene: 10. The CDR3 length is 16 residues. From germline, CDR1 is MDHEN and CDR2 SYDVKM. Written as DNA, the CDR3 is TGTGCCAGCAACTACGGGACAGGGGGCGTGGGTCAGCCCCAGCATTTT. Amino acid sequence: CASNYGTGGVGQPQHF.

This chain connects TRBV4-3 to TRBJ2-1, with TRBD2 matching over 10 bases. CDR3 length: 15 amino acids. Losses at the gene ends were 4 bases for V and 1 base for J; bases not matched to a gene: 1. Germline-derived CDR1 and CDR2 are LGHNA and YSLEER. CDR3 in amino acids: CASSRTSGSYNEQFF. CDR3 coding DNA: TGCGCCAGCAGCCGGACTAGCGGATCCTACAATGAGCAGTTCTTC.

The rearrangement links TRBV28 to TRBJ1-1; 8 positions agree with TRBD1. The CDR3 has 12 amino acids. Germline V gives CDR1 MDHEN, CDR2 SYDVKM. Germline trimming cut 5 bases from V and 7 bases from J; bases unmatched to any gene: 3. The CDR3 loop is CASSTTGGEAFF. CDR3 bases: TGTGCCAGCAGTACTACAGGGGGTGAAGCTTTCTTT.

The rearrangement links TRBV27 to TRBJ2-5; possibly TRBD1 for D (6 bases). The DNA end is a closer match to TRBJ2-7, so the J assignment may be wrong. The CDR3 contains 15 residues. Germline-derived CDR1 and CDR2 are MNHEY and SMNVEV (reference sequence). In DNA form, the CDR3 reads TGTGCCAGCACCCCTTCTGGACAGAAAACCTACGAGCAGTACTTC. Translation gives CASTPSGQKTYEQYF.

This chain uses TRBV2 with TRBJ2-3; TRBD2 matches 12 bases. CDR3 length: 14 residues. V dropped 1 base and J dropped 11; count of bases not matched to a gene: 4. CDR1 is SNHLY, CDR2 FYNNEI, per germline. CDR3 coding DNA: TGTGCCAGCAGTGAAGGGACTAGCGGGATTCTGCAGTATTTT. Its translation is CASSEGTSGILQYF.

As for this clone: The junction departs from the called germline gene at one end, perhaps through a read error. The chain has TRBV20-1 and TRBJ1-5; D is possibly TRBD1 (6 bases). The germline V gene encodes CDR1 DFQATT and CDR2 SNEGSKA (reference sequence). This CDR3 has 11 amino acids. This CDR3 reads CSAYTDSGQDF. The CDR3 DNA follows: TGCAGTGCTTATACAGACTCGGGACAAGATTTT.

There are a few counts of this clone. This sequence joins TRBV18 and TRBJ1-3, with D maybe TRBD1 (5 bases). Trimming pared 4 bases from V and 4 bases from J, leaving 20 bases between. Germline-derived CDR1 and CDR2 are KGHSH and LQKENI. The CDR3 extends over 17 amino acids. The CDR3 region has the DNA TGTGCCAGCTCACAGATCTCATCGGTGGGGCAAGGAAACACCATATATTTT. This codes for CASSQISSVGQGNTIYF.

The chain carries TRBV27 and TRBJ2-7; 8 bases match TRBD2. Germline-derived CDR1 and CDR2 are MNHEY and SMNVEV (reference sequence). This CDR3 region has 18 residues. Unmatched junction bases numbered 16, after V lost 4 bases and J lost 2 bases. As DNA, the CDR3 is TGTGCCAGCAGTTCCACGGACACTTTACCGGGAGGGCCCTACGAGCAGTACTTC. Its protein is CASSSTDTLPGGPYEQYF.

The V gene is TRBV5-1, the J gene TRBJ1-3, with D maybe TRBD1 (6 bases). V lost 1 base and J lost 2, with 13 bases in between. The CDR3 has 16 amino acids. The germline V gene encodes CDR1 SGHRS and CDR2 YFSETQ. The chain's CDR3 is CASSLSGAATGNTIYF. The CDR3 DNA is TGCGCCAGCAGCTTGTCAGGGGCCGCCACTGGAAACACCATATATTTT. Based on the CDR3 plus reference TRBV5-1 and TRBJ1-3, the full variable domain is KAGVTQTPRYLIKTRGQQVTLSCSPISGHRSVSWYQQTPGQGLQFLFEYFSETQRNKGNFPGRFSGRQFSNSRSEMNVSTLELGDSALYLCASSLSGAATGNTIYFGEGSWLTVV.

Comment on this clone: Other DNA sequences in the sample encode the same CDR3. The chain employs TRBV7-9 and TRBJ1-3, with TRBD1 as a possible D gene (6 bases). Germline loops: CDR1 SEHNR, CDR2 FQNEAQ (reference sequence). Trimming took off 3 bases at V and 0 bases at J, with 9 bases between the two ends. CDR3 length equals 15 residues. This chain's CDR3 is CASSFQGSSGNTIYF. DNA of the CDR3: TGTGCCAGCAGCTTCCAGGGGTCCTCTGGAAACACCATATATTTT.

The chain employs TRBV19 and TRBJ1-1, with D perhaps TRBD1 (6 bases). CDR1 and CDR2 (germline): LNHDA, SQIVND (reference sequence). This CDR3 contains 15 residues. V lost 5 bases and J 1 base, leaving 14 bases between the germline ends. In DNA, the CDR3 is TGTGCCAGTAGTGCGCCCAGGGGTAGGAACACTGAAGCTTTCTTT. Its translation: CASSAPRGRNTEAFF.

The chain uses TRBV19 and TRBJ2-3, with D hard to call. Germline V lookup: CDR1 LNHDA, CDR2 SQIVND (reference sequence). The CDR3 is made up of 15 amino acids. V was shortened by 7 bases and J by 0 bases, with 14 bases between the two germline ends. The CDR3 DNA is TGTGCCAGTACCCGGACCCACGGCAGCACAGATACGCAGTATTTT. This sequence encodes CASTRTHGSTDTQYF.

This rearrangement joins TRBV12-5 to TRBJ2-1, with 7 bases fitting TRBD1. V dropped 2 bases and J dropped 0; count of bases not matched to a gene: 10. The CDR3 has 18 amino acids. Germline-derived CDR1 and CDR2 are LGHNT and FRNRAP. The CDR3 region has the DNA TGTGCTAGTGGTTTGTCCGCCCTACAGGGGAGCTCCTACAATGAGCAGTTCTTC. This gives the protein CASGLSALQGSSYNEQFF.